Sequencing of this T cell receptor beta chain was carried out in a study of blood T cell repertoires in COVID-19. The wider study: Nucleic acid was either cDNA or gDNA, and it came from T cells, B-cell-depleted T cells, or PBMCs.

CDR3 length: 12 amino acids. Germline V gene lookup returns CDR1 MNHEY and CDR2 SVGEGT. V was shortened by 5 bases and J by 5 bases, with 9 bases between the two germline ends. Only in-frame clones appear in the TCRdb table, and some are missing; sequencing was by immunoSEQ multiplex PCR. The sample lists 150,000 or so clones, approximately 80% occurring once. The origin of this receptor is a woman between 55 and 75 years old with acute or convalescent COVID-19. The rearrangement links TRBV6-2 or TRBV6-3 to TRBJ1-2, with D uncertain. What was sequenced was peripheral blood. The CDR3 coding sequence is TGTGCCAGCAGTGGAACAGAGTATGGCTACACCTTC. Translated, it gives CASSGTEYGYTF.